A single sample gave rise to the 9 T cell receptor beta chains below, sequenced in a study of blood T cell repertoires in COVID-19. Sequencing was performed with immunoSEQ multiplex PCR; in TCRdb, only in-frame clones are kept and a portion is missing. The table shows 120,000 or so clones, with around four fifths occurring only once. The source material was peripheral blood. The receptors derive from a man at least 80 years old with active or convalescent COVID-19.

The chain couples TRBV5-1 to TRBJ1-1, with TRBD1 matching 10 bases. Per the germline V gene, CDR1 is SGHRS and CDR2 is YFSETQ. The CDR3 runs to 16 residues. J lost 0 bases, V lost 0 bases, and 2 bases had no gene match. The CDR3 nucleotides read TGCGCCAGCAGCTTGGGACAGGGGGCGTTGAACACTGAAGCTTTCTTT. It encodes CASSLGQGALNTEAFF.

The chain couples TRBV18 to TRBJ2-1; perhaps TRBD2 as D (5 bases). This CDR3 contains 15 residues. V was trimmed by 5 bases and J by 0 bases, leaving 11 bases between them. The germline V gene has CDR1 KGHSH and CDR2 LQKENI. CDR3 DNA sequence: TGTGCCAGCTCATACGGGGAGAGCTCCTACAATGAGCAGTTCTTC. This gives the protein CASSYGESSYNEQFF.

This clone was detected once. Other DNA sequences within the sample encode an identical CDR3. The chain has TRBV9 and TRBJ1-1; D gene uncertain. The CDR3 covers 14 residues. Germline CDR1 reads SGDLS; CDR2 reads YYNGEE. V gave up 0 bases and J gave up 1 base, with 7 bases separating them. In DNA, the CDR3 is TGTGCCAGCAGCGTAGCTCCGGGGAACACTGAAGCTTTCTTT. Its protein is CASSVAPGNTEAFF.

V usage is TRBV5-1 and J usage is TRBJ2-5; D gene ambiguous. The CDR3 spans 15 residues. The germline V gene has CDR1 SGHRS and CDR2 YFSETQ. With 2 bases removed from V and 0 bases from J, the gap between germline ends came to 11 bases. The CDR3 spells CASSLLYLYQETQYF. In nucleotides, the CDR3 is TGCGCCAGCAGCTTACTCTACCTTTACCAAGAGACCCAGTACTTC.

V is TRBV2 and J is TRBJ1-2; D possibly corresponds to TRBD1 (6 bases). The length of the CDR3 is 12 residues. CDR1 and CDR2 from the germline V gene are SNHLY and FYNNEI. V was clipped by 2 bases and J by 5 bases, with 6 bases between them. Here the CDR3 reads CASSEQGYGYTF. The CDR3 nucleotides are TGTGCCAGCAGTGAACAGGGGTATGGCTACACCTTC. The full variable domain, its missing parts supplied by reference TRBV2 and TRBJ1-2, is EPEVTQTPSHQVTQMGQEVILRCVPISNHLYFYWYRQILGQKVEFLVSFYNNEISEKSEIFDDQFSVERPDGSNFTLKIRSTKLEDSAMYFCASSEQGYGYTFGSGTRLTVV.

This clone has only one observation. The chain is built from TRBV7-8 and TRBJ2-1; TRBD1 might be the D (6 bases). This CDR3 is 14 amino acids long. The ends were cut back, 10 bases at V and 0 bases at J, with 13 bases in the middle. Germline assignment: CDR1 SGHVS and CDR2 FQNEAQ. The CDR3: CATSGVSSYNEQFF. The CDR3 DNA follows: TGTGCCACCTCAGGGGTTAGCTCCTACAATGAGCAGTTCTTC.

This chain links TRBV4-1 with TRBJ2-1; weak D call: TRBD2 (6 bases). The CDR3 consists of 16 residues. Germline V lookup: CDR1 MGHRA, CDR2 YSYEKL. V was cut by 4 bases and J by 4 bases, with 17 bases left in between. The chain's CDR3 is CASSLSRREGYNEQFF. In nucleotides, the CDR3 is TGCGCCAGCAGCCTAAGTAGGAGGGAAGGGTACAATGAGCAGTTCTTC.

V is TRBV11-2 and J is TRBJ1-2; D possibly corresponds to TRBD1 (6 bases). V lost 0 bases, J lost 8 bases, and 16 bases lay in between. The CDR3 spans 15 residues. CDR1 and CDR2 from the germline V gene are SGHAT and FQNNGV. CDR3 sequence: CASSLESGASYGYTF. DNA for the CDR3: TGTGCCAGCAGCTTAGAATCAGGGGCGAGCTACGGCTACACCTTC.

This chain joins TRBV10-3 and TRBJ1-1; D unresolved. This CDR3 is 13 amino acids long. V shed 3 bases and J shed 2 bases, with 7 bases lying between them. Germline lookup yields CDR1 ENHRY and CDR2 SYGVKD. The CDR3 region has the DNA TGTGCCATCAGTGAATACAGTAACACTGAAGCTTTCTTT. Translation: CAISEYSNTEAFF.